This TCR beta chain originates from a study of T cell responses to AZD1222 COVID-19 vaccine. This CDR3 region has 13 residues. Between the trimmed V and J ends, which lost 5 bases and 9 bases, there was a span of 11 bases. Germline V gives CDR1 MNHEY, CDR2 SMNVEV (reference sequence). The study, taken as a whole, reports: There were vaccine-associated CD4 TCRs across spike, dominant at 160-218 and 743-854.

Sequencing used immunoSEQ multiplex PCR; TCRdb keeps in-frame clones, though not all of them. The sample shows around 70,000 clones, 75% to 90% of them seen only once. With respect to this clone: Its antigen is not identified.

The sequence was collected from an adult in good health. The rearrangement uses TRBV27 and TRBJ1-6, with D perhaps matching TRBD1 (5 bases). Sequenced here: peripheral blood, sampled on day 0 of AZD1222 vaccination. CDR3 sequence reads: CASSLDRGSPLHF. The CDR3 nucleotides are TGTGCCAGCAGTCTGGATAGGGGTTCACCCCTCCACTTT.